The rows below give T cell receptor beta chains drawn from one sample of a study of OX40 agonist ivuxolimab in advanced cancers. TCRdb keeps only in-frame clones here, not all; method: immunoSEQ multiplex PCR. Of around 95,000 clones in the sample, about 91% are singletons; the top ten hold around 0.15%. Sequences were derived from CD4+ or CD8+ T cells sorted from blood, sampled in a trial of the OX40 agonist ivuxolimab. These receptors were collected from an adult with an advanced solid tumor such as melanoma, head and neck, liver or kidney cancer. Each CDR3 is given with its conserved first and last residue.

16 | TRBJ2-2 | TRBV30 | CAWSVHAGLNTGELFF
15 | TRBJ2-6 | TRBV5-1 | CASSPPAGGANVLTF
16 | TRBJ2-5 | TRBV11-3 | CASSLGHGGGGETQYF
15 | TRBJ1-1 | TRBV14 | CASSQRTGRDTEAFF
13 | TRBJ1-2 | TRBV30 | CAWSVGGGYGYTF
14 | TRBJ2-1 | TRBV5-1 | CASSLKGAGNEQFF
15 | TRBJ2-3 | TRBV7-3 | CASSYLPGGTDTQYF
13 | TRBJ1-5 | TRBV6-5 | CASSRQGYQPQHF
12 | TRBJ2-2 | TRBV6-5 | CASSLLSGELFF
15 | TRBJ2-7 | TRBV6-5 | CASNPLSGGLGEQYF
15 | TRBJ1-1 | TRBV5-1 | CASSPTGTTHLGAFF
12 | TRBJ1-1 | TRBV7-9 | CASGRSLTEAFF
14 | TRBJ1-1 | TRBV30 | CAWSVDRAATEAFF
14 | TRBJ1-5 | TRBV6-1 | CASSVGPGNQPQHF
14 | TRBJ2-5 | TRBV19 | CASRAGASGETQYF
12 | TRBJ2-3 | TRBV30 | CAWTDGTDTQYF
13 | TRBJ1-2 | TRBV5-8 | CASSRDNNYGYTF
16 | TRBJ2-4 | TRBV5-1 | CASSFGTSGISNIQYF
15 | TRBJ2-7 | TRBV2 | CASSRDSAGIYEQYF
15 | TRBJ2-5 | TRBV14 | CASSQNLGREETQYF
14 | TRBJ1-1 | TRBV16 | CASSQSTVNTEAFF
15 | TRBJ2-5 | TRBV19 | CASSVLAGEGETQYF
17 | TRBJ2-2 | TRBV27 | CASSLSWVGINTGELFF
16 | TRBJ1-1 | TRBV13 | CASSLKGTSGTPEAFF
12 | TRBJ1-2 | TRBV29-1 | CSVPGRLAGYTF
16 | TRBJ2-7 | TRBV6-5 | CASSSPAGASNYEQYF
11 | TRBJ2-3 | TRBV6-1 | CASSAGQGQYF
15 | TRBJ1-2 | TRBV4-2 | CASSQEVRGFYGYTF
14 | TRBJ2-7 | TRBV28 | CASSLGGTPYEQYF
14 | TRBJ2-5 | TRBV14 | CASSQRQKQETQYF
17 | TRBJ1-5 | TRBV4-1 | CASSQDLSRRSNQPQHF
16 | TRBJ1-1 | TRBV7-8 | CASSPVPGGRNTEAFF
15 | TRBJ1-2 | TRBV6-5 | CASRMTGREMGGYTF
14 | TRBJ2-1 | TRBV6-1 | CAGSETWTGIEQFF
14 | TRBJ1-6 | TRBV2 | CASSEGPRGSPLHF
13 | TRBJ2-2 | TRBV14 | CASRQVVTGELFF
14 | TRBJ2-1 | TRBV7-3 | CASSFELGPVEQFF
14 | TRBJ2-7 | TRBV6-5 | CASRNYQESYEQYF
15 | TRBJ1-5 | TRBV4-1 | CASSQVPGSNQPQHF
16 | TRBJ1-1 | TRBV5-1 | CASSSNSQGMNTEAFF
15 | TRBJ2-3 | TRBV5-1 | CASSLAGPSTDTQYF
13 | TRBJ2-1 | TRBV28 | CASSSRTRDEQFF
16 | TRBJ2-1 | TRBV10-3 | CAIRDTTSGEDNEQFF
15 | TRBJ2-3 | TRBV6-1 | CASERWASGSDTQYF
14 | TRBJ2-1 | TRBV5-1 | CASSLVLQGNEQFF
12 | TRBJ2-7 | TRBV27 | CASGTGRYEQYF
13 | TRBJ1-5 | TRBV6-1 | CASNDRGDQPQHF
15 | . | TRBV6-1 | CASRKGQGVGNEQYF
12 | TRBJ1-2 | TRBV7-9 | CASSRQAYGYTF
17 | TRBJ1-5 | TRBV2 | CASSIPSLGVANQPQHF
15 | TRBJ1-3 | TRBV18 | CASSPPAGTRRTIYF
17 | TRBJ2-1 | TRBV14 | CASSQGAGGLLDNEQFF
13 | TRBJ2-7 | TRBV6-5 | CASSYEEIYEQYF
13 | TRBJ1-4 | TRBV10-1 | CASSDAGNEKLFF